This T cell receptor (beta chain) comes out of a study of blood T cell repertoires in COVID-19. Study details: Sources were T cells, B-cell-depleted T cells, or PBMCs; the material itself was cDNA or gDNA.

The CDR3 totals 14 residues. In germline, CDR1 is SGHTA, CDR2 FQGNSA. V shed 2 bases and J 3 bases; nucleotides not matched to a gene: 4. In the authors' workflow: Scientists estimated how many nucleated cells there were by amplifying reference gene primers. Assay used: immunoSEQ multiplex PCR; TCRdb lists only in-frame clones, some missing. V and J calls and clone size come straight from that table; D and trimming were deduced from the DNA. The table lists about 74,000 clones, roughly 70% of them singletons. The chain carries TRBV7-2 and TRBJ2-7; TRBD1 matches at 7 bases. The material sequenced was peripheral blood. The clonotype comes from a man between 65 and 85 years old with acute or convalescent COVID-19. CDR3 sequence reads: CASSLPGQNYEQYF. The CDR3 DNA follows: TGTGCCAGCAGCTTACCGGGACAGAACTACGAGCAGTACTTC.